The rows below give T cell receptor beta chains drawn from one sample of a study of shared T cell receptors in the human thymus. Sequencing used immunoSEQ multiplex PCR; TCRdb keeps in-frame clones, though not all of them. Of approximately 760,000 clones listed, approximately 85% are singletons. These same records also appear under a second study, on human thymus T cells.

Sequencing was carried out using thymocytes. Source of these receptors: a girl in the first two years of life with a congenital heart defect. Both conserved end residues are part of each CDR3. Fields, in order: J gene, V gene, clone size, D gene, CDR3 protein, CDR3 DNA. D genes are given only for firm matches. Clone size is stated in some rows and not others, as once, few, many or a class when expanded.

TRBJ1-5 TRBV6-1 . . CASSEQGHHSNQPQHF TGTGCCAGCAGTGAACAGGGACACCATAGCAATCAGCCCCAGCATTTT
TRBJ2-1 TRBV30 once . CAWSVLGRDSRIF TGTGCCTGGAGTGTGCTCGGCCGGGACTCCAGGATCTTC
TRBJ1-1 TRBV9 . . CASSPQAENTEAFF TGTGCCAGCAGCCCCCAGGCCGAGAACACTGAAGCTTTCTTT
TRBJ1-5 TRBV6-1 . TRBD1 CASSEWDRECGGNQPQHF TGTGCCAGCAGTGAGTGGGACAGGGAATGCGGCGGCAATCAGCCCCAGCATTTT
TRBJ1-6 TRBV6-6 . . CASSYEGGRDSPLHF TGTGCCAGCAGTTACGAAGGGGGAAGGGATTCACCCCTCCACTTT
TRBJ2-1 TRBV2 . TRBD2 CASSELRGFLGSYNEQFF TGTGCCAGCAGTGAACTGCGGGGGTTCCTGGGCTCCTACAATGAGCAGTTCTTC
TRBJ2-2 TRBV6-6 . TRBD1 CASRDRSPGELFF TGTGCCAGCAGGGACAGGTCGCCCGGGGAGCTGTTTTTT
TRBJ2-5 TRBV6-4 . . CASSPELSYHQETQYF TGTGCCAGCAGCCCCGAACTTTCCTACCACCAAGAGACCCAGTACTTC
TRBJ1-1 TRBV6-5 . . CASSYPVRQEVTEAFF TGTGCCAGCAGTTATCCCGTCAGACAGGAGGTCACTGAAGCTTTCTTT
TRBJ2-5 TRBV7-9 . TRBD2 CASSLGTSGGAATQYF TGTGCCAGCAGCTTAGGGACTAGCGGGGGGGCCGCGACCCAGTACTTC
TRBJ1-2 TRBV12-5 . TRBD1 CASGLVVGQGLGYGYTF TGTGCTAGTGGTTTGGTAGTCGGACAGGGATTAGGCTATGGCTACACCTTC
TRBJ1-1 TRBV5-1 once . CASSLVGEVGTEAFF TGCGCCAGCAGCTTGGTCGGGGAGGTGGGCACTGAAGCTTTCTTT
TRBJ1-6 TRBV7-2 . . CASSLRWGRHSPLHF TGTGCCAGCAGTCTTAGGTGGGGGAGGCATTCACCCCTCCACTTT
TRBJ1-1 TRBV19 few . CASSIDDTIMNTEAFF TGTGCCAGTAGTATTGACGACACCATCATGAACACTGAAGCTTTCTTT
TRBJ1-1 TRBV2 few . CASSGGVERPCWDTGTEAFF TGTGCCAGCAGTGGAGGCGTAGAAAGACCGTGTTGGGACACGGGGACTGAAGCTTTCTTT
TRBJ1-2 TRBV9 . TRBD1 CASSVWDRGTYGYTF TGTGCCAGCAGCGTATGGGACAGGGGAACTTATGGCTACACCTTC
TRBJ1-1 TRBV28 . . CASSRRIPGPNTEAFF TGTGCCAGCAGTCGAAGAATTCCAGGTCCGAACACTGAAGCTTTCTTT
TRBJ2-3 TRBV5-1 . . CASSPSVSSTDTQYF TGCGCCAGCAGCCCTAGTGTCTCTAGCACAGATACGCAGTATTTT
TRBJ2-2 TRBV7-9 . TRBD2 CASTPRGAGGTGELFF TGTGCCAGCACACCCCGAGGAGCGGGGGGAACCGGGGAGCTGTTTTTT
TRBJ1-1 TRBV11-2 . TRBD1 CASSPPGGRVEAFF TGTGCCAGCAGCCCCCCAGGGGGCAGGGTTGAAGCTTTCTTT
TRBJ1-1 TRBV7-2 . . CASSSHAEAFF TGTGCCAGCAGCTCCCATGCTGAAGCTTTCTTT
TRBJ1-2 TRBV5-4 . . CASSLAKPDRTNYGYTF TGTGCCAGCAGCTTGGCGAAACCAGACAGGACAAACTATGGCTACACCTTC
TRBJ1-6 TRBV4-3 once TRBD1 CASSLDRGPSPLHF TGCGCCAGCAGCCTCGACAGGGGGCCTTCACCCCTCCACTTT
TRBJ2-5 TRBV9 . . CASSVDFSGSETQYF TGTGCCAGCAGCGTAGATTTCTCGGGGTCAGAGACCCAGTACTTC
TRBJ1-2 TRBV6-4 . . CASSLTARTAESNYGYTF TGTGCCAGCAGTCTTACCGCTCGGACAGCCGAAAGCAACTATGGCTACACCTTC
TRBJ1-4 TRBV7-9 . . CASSLDGKEKLFF TGTGCCAGCAGTCTAGACGGGAAAGAAAAACTGTTTTTT
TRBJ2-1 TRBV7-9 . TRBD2 CASSVFRGGRWDEQFF TGTGCCAGCAGCGTATTTCGGGGGGGCCGGTGGGATGAGCAGTTCTTC
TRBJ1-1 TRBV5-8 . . CASSLPRLSGWVTEAFF TGTGCCAGCAGCCTCCCCAGACTTTCCGGTTGGGTCACTGAAGCTTTCTTT
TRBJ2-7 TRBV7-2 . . CASSLVFRGQSSYEQYF TGTGCCAGCAGCTTAGTATTCAGGGGACAAAGCTCCTACGAGCAGTACTTC
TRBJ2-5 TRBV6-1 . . CASSRDSTAVGTQYF TGTGCCAGCAGTCGGGACTCTACCGCTGTGGGGACCCAGTACTTC
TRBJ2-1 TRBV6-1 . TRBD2 CASSEFGGDEQFF TGTGCCAGCAGTGAATTTGGGGGGGATGAGCAGTTCTTC
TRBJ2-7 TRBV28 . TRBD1 CASSPRTGGSYEQYF TGTGCCAGCAGTCCTAGGACAGGGGGCTCCTACGAGCAGTACTTC
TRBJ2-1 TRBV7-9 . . CASSLMGEEGGNEQFF TGTGCCAGCAGCTTAATGGGGGAGGAGGGAGGCAATGAGCAGTTCTTC
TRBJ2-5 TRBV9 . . CASSLGHFNRETQYF TGTGCCAGCAGTTTGGGACACTTCAATCGGGAGACCCAGTACTTC
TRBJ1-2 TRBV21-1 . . CASSSPTQGYYGYTF TGTGCCAGCAGCTCACCTACACAGGGGTACTATGGCTACACCTTC
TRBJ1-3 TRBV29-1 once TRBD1 CSAYDRAGNTIYF TGCAGCGCCTACGACAGGGCTGGAAACACCATATATTTT
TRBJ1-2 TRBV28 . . CASSHSVNGYTF TGTGCCAGCAGTCACTCGGTAAATGGCTACACCTTC
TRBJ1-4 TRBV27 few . CASSPSRSHRRRSGNEKLFF TGTGCCAGCAGCCCAAGTCGGTCTCACAGGAGGAGGAGCGGGAATGAAAAACTGTTTTTT
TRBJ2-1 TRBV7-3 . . CASSLRARERAHNEQFF TGTGCCAGCAGCTTAAGAGCTCGGGAGCGGGCCCACAATGAGCAGTTCTTC
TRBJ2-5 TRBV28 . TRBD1 CASSSYGDRERETQYF TGTGCCAGCAGTTCTTATGGGGACAGGGAAAGAGAGACCCAGTACTTC